This is a list of T cell receptor beta chains from one sample in a study of blood T cell repertoires in COVID-19. Only in-frame clones appear in the TCRdb table, and some are missing; sequencing was by immunoSEQ multiplex PCR. The sample contains over 120,000 clones, 75% to 90% of which appear only once. Material for sequencing was peripheral blood. These TCRs come from a man aged 50-59 years who had recovered from COVID-19. Both conserved end residues are part of each CDR3. The D gene is left open where the match is weak. Clone size appears in some rows only: once, few, many, or a class for an expanded clone.

j_call,v_call,d_call,clone_size,cdr3_aa,cdr3_nt
TRBJ2-1,TRBV19,-,-,CASNRASSYNEQFF,TGTGCCAGTAACAGGGCAAGCTCCTACAATGAGCAGTTCTTC
TRBJ1-6,TRBV18,TRBD1,-,CASSPRGQGWSDNSPLHF,TGTGCCAGCTCACCACGGGGACAGGGGTGGTCGGATAATTCACCCCTCCACTTT
TRBJ2-2,TRBV7-9,TRBD2,-,CASSLRAGVNTGELFF,TGTGCCAGCAGCTTACGCGCGGGGGTGAACACCGGGGAGCTGTTTTTT
TRBJ2-1,TRBV11-2,TRBD2,-,CASSSRRTSGDSYNEQFF,TGTGCCAGCAGCTCTCGACGGACTAGCGGGGACAGCTACAATGAGCAGTTCTTC
TRBJ1-3,TRBV27,-,few,CASSQSRSSGNTIYF,TGTGCCAGCAGTCAGTCGCGGAGCTCTGGAAACACCATATATTTT
TRBJ2-2,TRBV4-2,TRBD2,once,CASSLPGAGGGRSGELFF,TGTGCCAGCAGCCTCCCAGGGGCTGGCGGGGGGCGTAGCGGGGAGCTGTTTTTT
TRBJ1-5,TRBV4-1,-,-,CASSQDKGVSVQPQHF,TGCGCCAGCAGCCAAGATAAGGGGGTCTCGGTTCAGCCCCAGCATTTT
TRBJ1-1,TRBV4-1,-,-,CASSQVGANTEAFF,TGCGCCAGCAGCCAAGTAGGGGCGAACACTGAAGCTTTCTTT
TRBJ1-5,TRBV6-2/TRBV6-3,-,-,CASSYLPGMSNQPQHF,TGTGCCAGCAGTTACCTACCCGGGATGAGCAATCAGCCCCAGCATTTT
TRBJ2-7,TRBV5-1,TRBD1,-,CASSPGTGGYEQYF,TGCGCCAGCAGTCCCGGGACAGGGGGTTACGAGCAGTACTTC
TRBJ2-2,TRBV9,TRBD1,-,CASRVSRDRATNTGELFF,TGTGCCAGCAGAGTCAGCCGGGACAGAGCGACGAACACCGGGGAGCTGTTTTTT
TRBJ2-5,TRBV6-1,TRBD1,-,CASSEGQGLGETQYF,TGTGCCAGCAGTGAGGGACAGGGTTTGGGGGAGACCCAGTACTTC
TRBJ2-7,TRBV7-2,TRBD2,-,CASSPSGGNNYEQYF,TGTGCCAGCAGCCCTAGCGGGGGGAACAACTACGAGCAGTACTTC
TRBJ1-2,TRBV10-3,TRBD1,-,CAIRRQGGNYGYTF,TGTGCCATCAGGAGACAGGGGGGTAACTATGGCTACACCTTC
TRBJ2-5,TRBV4-3,TRBD2,-,CASSQGLAGGPETQYF,TGCGCCAGCAGCCAAGGACTAGCGGGGGGGCCAGAGACCCAGTACTTC
TRBJ2-7,TRBV11-2,-,-,CASSFSGNEQYF,TGTGCCAGCAGCTTCTCAGGGAACGAGCAGTACTTC
TRBJ1-1,TRBV4-1,TRBD1,-,CASSPGTGVITEAFF,TGCGCCAGCAGCCCCGGGACAGGGGTTATCACTGAAGCTTTCTTT
TRBJ2-7,TRBV3-1/TRBV3-2,TRBD1,-,CASSQGQGTYEQYF,TGTGCCAGCAGCCAGGGACAGGGAACCTACGAGCAGTACTTC
TRBJ1-3,TRBV5-1,-,-,CASSLIGDTIYF,TGCGCCAGCAGCTTGATTGGAGACACCATATATTTT
TRBJ2-1,TRBV9,TRBD2,-,CASSVFGGADNEQFF,TGTGCCAGCAGCGTATTCGGGGGGGCCGACAATGAGCAGTTCTTC
TRBJ2-5,TRBV7-2,TRBD2,-,CASSWTSGGVGEVLYF,TGTGCCAGCAGCTGGACTAGCGGGGGTGTGGGGGAGGTTCTGTACTTC
TRBJ2-3,TRBV6-1,TRBD1,-,CASSEGAGGDTDTQYF,TGTGCCAGCAGTGAAGGGGCAGGGGGTGACACAGATACGCAGTATTTT
TRBJ2-7,TRBV6-1,-,-,CASSEAIEQDF,TGTGCCAGCAGTGAAGCAATCGAACAGGACTTC
TRBJ1-1,TRBV6-5,-,-,CASSSPRQSVNTEAFF,TGTGCCAGCAGTTCCCCCCGACAGTCAGTGAACACTGAAGCTTTCTTT
TRBJ1-1,TRBV20-1,-,-,CYGRAGTEAFF,TGCTATGGCAGAGCAGGCACTGAAGCTTTCTTT
TRBJ1-6,TRBV14,-,hyperexpanded,CASSQTGNSPLHF,TGTGCCAGCAGCCAAACGGGGAATTCACCCCTCCACTTT
TRBJ1-5,TRBV19,TRBD1,-,CASSIEDRGVNQPQHF,TGTGCCAGTAGTATAGAGGACAGGGGTGTAAATCAGCCCCAGCATTTT
TRBJ2-1,TRBV11-3,TRBD1,-,CASSFVGQAYNEQFF,TGTGCCAGCAGCTTTGTAGGACAGGCCTACAATGAGCAGTTCTTC
TRBJ2-1,TRBV9,-,-,CASSATPRVYGEQFF,TGTGCCAGCAGCGCTACCCCCAGGGTCTACGGTGAGCAGTTCTTC
TRBJ2-1,TRBV30,TRBD2,-,CAWTGIAGGHSYNEQFF,TGTGCCTGGACGGGGATAGCGGGGGGTCACTCCTACAATGAGCAGTTCTTC
TRBJ1-4,TRBV2,TRBD1,-,CASRKQGAGNEKLFF,TGTGCCAGCAGGAAACAGGGGGCCGGTAATGAAAAACTGTTTTTT
TRBJ1-3,TRBV14,-,-,CASSQDGGRSRNTIYF,TGTGCCAGCAGTCAAGATGGGGGCAGATCACGAAACACCATATATTTT
TRBJ2-1,TRBV4-3,TRBD2,-,CASSQDGLAGRNEQFF,TGCGCCAGCAGCCAAGACGGACTAGCGGGGCGCAATGAGCAGTTCTTC
TRBJ1-2,TRBV4-3,TRBD1,-,CASSQALGQGNGYTF,TGCGCCAGCAGCCAAGCCTTGGGACAGGGGAATGGCTACACCTTC
TRBJ2-4,TRBV13,-,-,CASSAGHRLAKNIQYF,TGTGCCAGCAGCGCCGGACACCGACTAGCCAAAAACATTCAGTACTTC
TRBJ2-5,TRBV7-9,TRBD1,once,CASSSGTGPGETQYF,TGTGCCAGCAGCTCAGGGACAGGGCCAGGGGAGACCCAGTACTTC
TRBJ2-1,TRBV5-1,-,-,CASSFTGSSYNEQFF,TGCGCCAGCAGCTTTACAGGGAGCTCCTACAATGAGCAGTTCTTC
TRBJ1-1,TRBV5-8,-,-,CASSPRGGRRTEAFF,TGTGCCAGCAGCCCCCGGGGAGGGCGAAGGACTGAAGCTTTCTTT
TRBJ1-5,TRBV6-5,TRBD1,-,CASRRDSDSNQPQHF,TGTGCCAGCAGACGGGACAGCGATAGCAATCAGCCCCAGCATTTT
TRBJ1-1,TRBV4-3,TRBD1,-,CASSQDRDTEAFF,TGCGCCAGCAGCCAGGACAGGGACACTGAAGCTTTCTTT
TRBJ2-1,TRBV10-3,-,-,CAISESVGADNEQFF,TGTGCCATCAGTGAGTCTGTAGGGGCAGACAATGAGCAGTTCTTC
TRBJ2-7,TRBV15,TRBD1,-,CATSRGGTGREQYF,TGTGCCACCAGCAGAGGGGGGACAGGGCGCGAGCAGTACTTC
TRBJ2-1,TRBV19,TRBD2,-,CASSTYAGDYNEQFF,TGTGCCAGTAGTACGTACGCGGGAGATTACAATGAGCAGTTCTTC
TRBJ1-2,TRBV2,TRBD1,-,CASRLGTVTSNYGYTF,TGTGCCAGCAGACTCGGGACAGTTACTTCTAACTATGGCTACACCTTC
TRBJ1-1,TRBV11-2,TRBD1,-,CASSLLKGAEDTEAFF,TGTGCCAGCAGCTTGCTGAAGGGGGCTGAGGACACTGAAGCTTTCTTT
TRBJ1-5,TRBV6-2/TRBV6-3,-,-,CASSYGQGLPQHF,TGTGCCAGCAGTTACGGGCAGGGGCTGCCCCAGCATTTT
TRBJ2-2,TRBV6-5,-,-,CASSYSPTGDTGELFF,TGTGCCAGCAGTTACTCTCCAACCGGGGACACCGGGGAGCTGTTTTTT
TRBJ1-4,TRBV7-9,-,-,CASSSGMGPTNEKLFF,TGTGCCAGCAGCTCAGGCATGGGTCCAACTAATGAAAAACTGTTTTTT
TRBJ1-3,TRBV12-1,-,-,CASSFKLKGQGVKGVNTIYF,TGTGCCAGCAGCTTTAAACTTAAGGGACAGGGGGTGAAAGGGGTAAACACCATATATTTT
TRBJ2-1,TRBV10-1,TRBD2,-,CASSDYNIAGESYNEQFF,TGCGCCAGCAGTGACTACAATATAGCGGGGGAATCTTACAATGAGCAGTTCTTC
TRBJ1-3,TRBV6-2/TRBV6-3,-,-,CASSYSGTTYGNTIYF,TGTGCCAGCAGTTACAGCGGGACTACCTATGGAAACACCATATATTTT
TRBJ2-5,TRBV29-1,TRBD2,-,CSVEISGGETQYF,TGCAGCGTTGAAATTAGCGGGGGAGAGACCCAGTACTTC